A selection of T cell receptor beta chains follows, all from one sample in a study of regulatory T cells in long-lasting Graves disease. TCRdb re-called the multiplex PCR reads through MiXCR, storing one row per CDR3 protein. The sample holds roughly 350,000 distinct CDR3 sequences; about a sixth are singletons and the top ten take roughly 29%. These records were also assigned to another study, of T cells in Graves' hyperthyroidism and ophthalmopathy.

The material sequenced was peripheral blood mononuclear cells (PBMCs), taken at new diagnosis, from a patient treated with antithyroid drugs. These receptors all come from a man aged 35 to 55 with Graves disease. Each CDR3 is given with its conserved first and last residue. Each record gives: J gene, clone size, V gene, CDR3 protein. Expanded clones are given a class, and other clones once, few, many or no size at all.

J gene: TRBJ2-2
clone size: .
V gene: TRBV28
CDR3 protein: CASRKTRNTGELFF

J gene: TRBJ2-1
clone size: many
V gene: TRBV28
CDR3 protein: CASSLLREAYNEQFF

J gene: TRBJ2-2
clone size: .
V gene: TRBV11-3
CDR3 protein: CASSFFSTGTGELFF

J gene: TRBJ2-5
clone size: many
V gene: TRBV7-3
CDR3 protein: CASSPKGGRPQYF

J gene: TRBJ2-2
clone size: few
V gene: TRBV20-1
CDR3 protein: CSARGPQPITGELFF

J gene: TRBJ1-3
clone size: .
V gene: TRBV29-1
CDR3 protein: CSVSSSGNTIYF

J gene: TRBJ1-5
clone size: many
V gene: TRBV9
CDR3 protein: CASSVAGRGGHSNQPQHF

J gene: TRBJ2-3
clone size: many
V gene: TRBV24-1
CDR3 protein: CATSRQGVDTQYF

J gene: TRBJ2-2
clone size: .
V gene: TRBV4-2
CDR3 protein: CASSQDMGRANTGELFF

J gene: TRBJ2-7
clone size: many
V gene: TRBV20-1
CDR3 protein: CSAQFSGGTNEQYF

J gene: TRBJ2-3
clone size: many
V gene: TRBV29-1
CDR3 protein: CSVEVGGGGAGDTQYF

J gene: TRBJ2-3
clone size: many
V gene: TRBV12-3/TRBV12-4
CDR3 protein: CASSLWLAHTDTQYF

J gene: TRBJ2-2
clone size: few
V gene: TRBV7-2
CDR3 protein: CASSLAYDTGELFF

J gene: TRBJ2-2
clone size: few
V gene: TRBV19
CDR3 protein: CASREWPGELFF

J gene: TRBJ1-2
clone size: few
V gene: TRBV27
CDR3 protein: CASSMTGGWYGYTF

J gene: TRBJ1-2
clone size: many
V gene: TRBV2
CDR3 protein: CASTPGSYGYTF

J gene: TRBJ2-5
clone size: many
V gene: TRBV18
CDR3 protein: CASSQDRGETQYF

J gene: TRBJ2-4
clone size: many
V gene: TRBV30
CDR3 protein: CAWRFSGSGNIQYF

J gene: TRBJ2-7
clone size: many
V gene: TRBV20-1
CDR3 protein: CSARDQEVGYYEQYF

J gene: TRBJ2-1
clone size: many
V gene: TRBV14
CDR3 protein: CASSPRDREFNEQFF

J gene: TRBJ2-7
clone size: .
V gene: TRBV19
CDR3 protein: CASSIVAGGEQYF

J gene: TRBJ2-3
clone size: many
V gene: TRBV5-1
CDR3 protein: CASSPGRPSTDTQYF

J gene: TRBJ2-4
clone size: .
V gene: TRBV4-1
CDR3 protein: CASSRSGTGGDIQYF

J gene: TRBJ1-5
clone size: .
V gene: TRBV29-1
CDR3 protein: CSVVTGGEQPQHF

J gene: .
clone size: .
V gene: TRBV11-3
CDR3 protein: CASSLPDSTDTQYF